A selection of T cell receptor beta chains follows, all from one sample in a study of blood T cell repertoires in COVID-19. Sequenced by immunoSEQ multiplex PCR; TCRdb stores in-frame clones only, minus some. The data show a few hundred thousand clones, approximately 88% seen once. The sample was peripheral blood. These TCRs come from a woman between 40 and 50 years old who had recovered from COVID-19. The CDR3 runs from the conserved cysteine through the conserved F or W. Fields, in order: J gene, V gene, clone size, D gene, CDR3 protein, CDR3 DNA. The D gene is left open where the match is weak. Clone size is given for some rows only: seen once, a few or many times, or a class if the clone is expanded.

TRBJ2-7,TRBV6-6,once,.,CASSNGRGYEQYF,TGTGCCAGCAGCAACGGTAGGGGCTACGAGCAGTACTTC
TRBJ1-6,TRBV7-9,.,TRBD1,CASSYSGTGESPLHF,TGTGCCAGCAGCTACTCCGGGACAGGGGAGTCACCCCTCCACTTT
TRBJ1-6,TRBV5-4,once,TRBD1,CASSLGTDRGRSPLHF,TGTGCCAGCAGCTTGGGAACAGACAGGGGGCGTTCACCCCTCCACTTT
TRBJ2-5,TRBV5-4,many,.,CASSFLGLHQETQYF,TGTGCCAGCAGCTTTTTGGGGCTCCACCAAGAGACCCAGTACTTC
TRBJ1-5,TRBV28,.,.,CASQGGGTSNQPQHF,TGTGCCAGTCAAGGTGGAGGAACTAGCAATCAGCCCCAGCATTTT
TRBJ2-7,TRBV3-1/TRBV3-2,.,TRBD2,CASRNLAGGFYEQYF,TGTGCCAGCAGGAATCTAGCGGGAGGGTTCTACGAGCAGTACTTC
TRBJ1-4,TRBV7-9,.,.,CASSPSGGPYTNEKLFF,TGTGCCAGCAGCCCTAGCGGGGGACCCTATACGAATGAAAAACTGTTTTTT
TRBJ2-7,TRBV2,once,TRBD2,CASKKTSGDYEQYF,TGTGCCAGCAAAAAGACTAGCGGGGACTACGAGCAGTACTTC
TRBJ2-1,TRBV11-3,.,.,CASSLDRWASPDNEQFF,TGTGCCAGCAGCTTAGATCGGTGGGCTAGCCCCGACAATGAGCAGTTCTTC
TRBJ1-5,TRBV28,.,.,CASSFPQGRSPQHF,TGTGCCAGCAGTTTTCCCCAGGGTAGAAGTCCCCAGCATTTT
TRBJ2-2,TRBV7-2,.,TRBD1,CASSPTGTGSGELFF,TGTGCCAGCAGCCCGACCGGGACAGGGTCCGGGGAGCTGTTTTTT
TRBJ2-7,TRBV5-1,few,TRBD2,CASSLLAGGPYEQYF,TGCGCCAGCAGCTTGTTAGCGGGAGGGCCCTACGAGCAGTACTTC
TRBJ2-7,TRBV3-1/TRBV3-2,.,.,CASSQGSSSSYEQYF,TGTGCCAGCAGCCAGGGGAGTTCCTCTTCCTACGAGCAGTACTTC
TRBJ2-3,TRBV7-2,.,.,CASSLWSGDTQYF,TGTGCCAGCAGCTTATGGAGCGGAGATACGCAGTATTTT
TRBJ2-7,TRBV27,few,TRBD1,CASSRTGNEQYF,TGTGCCAGCAGTAGGACAGGGAACGAGCAGTACTTC
TRBJ1-6,TRBV2,.,.,CASSQRVEASPLHF,TGTGCCAGCAGTCAACGGGTTGAGGCCTCACCCCTCCACTTT
TRBJ2-3,TRBV5-1,.,TRBD1,CASSVPLQGAVDTQYF,TGCGCCAGCAGCGTACCTTTACAGGGGGCGGTTGATACGCAGTATTTT
TRBJ2-7,TRBV3-1/TRBV3-2,.,.,CASSQDIHEQYF,TGTGCCAGCAGCCAAGATATCCACGAGCAGTACTTC
TRBJ2-1,TRBV29-1,.,TRBD2,CSGGGLAGVNEQFF,TGCAGCGGTGGGGGACTAGCGGGAGTGAATGAGCAGTTCTTC
TRBJ1-3,TRBV9,.,.,CASSADRPPNTIYF,TGTGCCAGCAGCGCAGACAGGCCACCGAACACCATATATTTT
TRBJ2-2,TRBV27,.,.,CASSLGWLANTGELFF,TGTGCCAGCAGTTTAGGTTGGCTCGCGAACACCGGGGAGCTGTTTTTT
TRBJ2-5,TRBV5-1,.,TRBD1,CASSLAGGQGTQYF,TGCGCCAGCAGCTTGGCCGGGGGACAGGGGACCCAGTACTTC
TRBJ2-7,TRBV11-3,.,TRBD1,CASSLGRGSYEQYF,TGTGCCAGCAGCTTAGGCAGGGGGAGCTACGAGCAGTACTTC
TRBJ2-2,TRBV19,.,TRBD2,CASREAGMNTGELFF,TGTGCCAGTAGGGAAGCGGGGATGAACACCGGGGAGCTGTTTTTT
TRBJ1-4,TRBV11-2,.,.,CASSQPGYEKLFF,TGTGCCAGCAGCCAGCCAGGGTATGAAAAACTGTTTTTT
TRBJ1-2,TRBV30,.,.,CAYTPDSPSAYGYTF,TGTGCCTACACTCCAGACAGCCCCAGCGCCTATGGCTACACCTTC
TRBJ2-3,TRBV4-2,.,TRBD2,CASSQDRSGDYTDTQYF,TGTGCCAGCAGCCAAGACCGAAGCGGGGACTACACAGATACGCAGTATTTT
TRBJ1-1,TRBV27,.,TRBD1,CASSLSETGSTEAFF,TGTGCCAGCAGTTTATCGGAGACAGGGAGCACTGAAGCTTTCTTT